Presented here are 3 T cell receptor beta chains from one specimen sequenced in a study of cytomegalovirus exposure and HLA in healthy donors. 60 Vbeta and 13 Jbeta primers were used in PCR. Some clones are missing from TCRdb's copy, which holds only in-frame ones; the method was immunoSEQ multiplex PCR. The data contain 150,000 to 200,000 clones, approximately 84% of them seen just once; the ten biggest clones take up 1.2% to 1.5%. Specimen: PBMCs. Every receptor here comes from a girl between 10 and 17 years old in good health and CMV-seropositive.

CDR3: CASSETGGNTIYF. DNA of the CDR3: TGTGCCAGCAGCGAGACAGGGGGAAACACCATATATTTT. The chain combines TRBV9 with TRBJ1-3; 7 nucleotides agree with TRBD1. The CDR3 sequence is 13 residues long. Germline V CDR1 and CDR2: SGDLS, YYNGEE. The ends lost 3 bases at V and 4 bases at J; junction bases unmatched: 1.

This chain's CDR3 is CASEESDNEQFF. CDR3 DNA sequence: TGTGCTAGTGAAGAGTCGGACAATGAGCAGTTCTTC. V gene TRBV12-5 combines with J gene TRBJ2-1; D is unresolved. The length of the CDR3 is 12 residues. The germline V and J ends were trimmed by 7 bases and 5 bases, with 9 bases remaining between them. The germline CDR1 and CDR2 sequences are LGHNT and FRNRAP.

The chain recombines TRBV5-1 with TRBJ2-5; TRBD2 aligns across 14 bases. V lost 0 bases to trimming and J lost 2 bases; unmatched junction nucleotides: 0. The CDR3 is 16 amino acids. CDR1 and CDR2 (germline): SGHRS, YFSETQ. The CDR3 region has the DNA TGCGCCAGCAGCTTGGGACTAGCGGGAGGGCAAGAGACCCAGTACTTC. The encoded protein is CASSLGLAGGQETQYF.